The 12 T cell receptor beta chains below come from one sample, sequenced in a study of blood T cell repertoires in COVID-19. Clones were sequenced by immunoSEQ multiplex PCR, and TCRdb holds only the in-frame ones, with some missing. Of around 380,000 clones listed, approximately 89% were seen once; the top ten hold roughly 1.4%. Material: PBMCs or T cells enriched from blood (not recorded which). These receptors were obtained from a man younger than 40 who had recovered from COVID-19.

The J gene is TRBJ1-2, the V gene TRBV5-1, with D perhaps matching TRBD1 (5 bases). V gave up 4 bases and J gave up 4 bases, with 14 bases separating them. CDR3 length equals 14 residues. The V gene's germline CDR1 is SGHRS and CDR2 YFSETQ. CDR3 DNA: TGCGCCAGCAGCATCCTCCAGGGCACCTATGGCTACACCTTC. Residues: CASSILQGTYGYTF.

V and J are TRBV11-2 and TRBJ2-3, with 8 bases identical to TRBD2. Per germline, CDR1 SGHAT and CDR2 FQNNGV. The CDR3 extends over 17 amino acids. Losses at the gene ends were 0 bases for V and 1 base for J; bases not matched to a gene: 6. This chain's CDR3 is CASSLDRLRGGTDTQYF. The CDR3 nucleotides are TGTGCCAGCAGCTTAGATCGGTTGCGGGGGGGCACAGATACGCAGTATTTT.

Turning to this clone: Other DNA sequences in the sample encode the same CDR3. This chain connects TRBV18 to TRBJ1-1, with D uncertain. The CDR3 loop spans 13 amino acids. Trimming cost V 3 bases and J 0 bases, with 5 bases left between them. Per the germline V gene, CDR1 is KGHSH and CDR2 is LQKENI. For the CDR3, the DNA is TGTGCCAGCTCACCGTCGGTGAACACTGAAGCTTTCTTT. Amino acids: CASSPSVNTEAFF.

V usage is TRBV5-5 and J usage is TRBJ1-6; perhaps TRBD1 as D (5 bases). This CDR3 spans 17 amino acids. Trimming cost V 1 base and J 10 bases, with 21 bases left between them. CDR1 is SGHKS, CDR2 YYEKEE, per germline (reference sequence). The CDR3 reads CASSLIYWTDGGSPLHF. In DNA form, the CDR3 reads TGTGCCAGCAGCTTGATTTATTGGACCGACGGGGGGTCACCCCTCCACTTT. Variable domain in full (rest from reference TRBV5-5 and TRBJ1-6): DAGVTQSPTHLIKTRGQQVTLRCSPISGHKSVSWYQQVLGQGPQFIFQYYEKEERGRGNFPDRFSARQFPNYSSELNVNALLLGDSALYLCASSLIYWTDGGSPLHFGNGTRLTVT.

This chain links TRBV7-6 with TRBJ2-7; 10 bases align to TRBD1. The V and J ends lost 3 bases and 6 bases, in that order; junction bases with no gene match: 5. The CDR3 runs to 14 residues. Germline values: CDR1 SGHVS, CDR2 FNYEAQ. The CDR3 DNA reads TGTGCCAGCAGCTTGGGACAGGGGATTTCCGAGCAGTACTTC. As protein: CASSLGQGISEQYF. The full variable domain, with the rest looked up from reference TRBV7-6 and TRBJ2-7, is GAGVSQSPRYKVTKRGQDVALRCDPISGHVSLYWYRQALGQGPEFLTYFNYEAQQDKSGLPNDRFSAERPEGSISTLTIQRTEQRDSAMYRCASSLGQGISEQYFGPGTRLTVT.

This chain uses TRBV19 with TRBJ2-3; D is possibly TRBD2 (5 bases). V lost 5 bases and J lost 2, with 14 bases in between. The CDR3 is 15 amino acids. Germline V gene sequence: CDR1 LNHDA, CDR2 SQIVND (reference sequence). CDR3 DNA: TGTGCCAGTAGTTTATTAGGAGGATTCACAGATACGCAGTATTTT. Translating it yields CASSLLGGFTDTQYF.

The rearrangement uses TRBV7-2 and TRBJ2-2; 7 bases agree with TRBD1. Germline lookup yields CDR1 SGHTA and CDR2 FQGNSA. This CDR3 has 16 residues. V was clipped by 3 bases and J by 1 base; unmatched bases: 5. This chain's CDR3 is CASSFQGDLNTGELFF. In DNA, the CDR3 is TGTGCCAGCAGCTTTCAGGGGGACCTGAACACCGGGGAGCTGTTTTTT.

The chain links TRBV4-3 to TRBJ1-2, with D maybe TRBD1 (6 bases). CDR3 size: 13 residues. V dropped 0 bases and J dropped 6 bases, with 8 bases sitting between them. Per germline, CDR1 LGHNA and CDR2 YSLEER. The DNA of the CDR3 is TGCGCCAGCAGCCAAGAGACAGGAAATGGCTACACCTTC. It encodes CASSQETGNGYTF.

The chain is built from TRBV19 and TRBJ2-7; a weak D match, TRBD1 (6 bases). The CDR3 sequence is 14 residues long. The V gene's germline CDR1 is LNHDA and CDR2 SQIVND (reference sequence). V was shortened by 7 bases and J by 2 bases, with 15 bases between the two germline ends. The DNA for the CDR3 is TGTGCCAGTACCAGGACAGTGTGGCCCTACGAGCAGTACTTC. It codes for CASTRTVWPYEQYF.

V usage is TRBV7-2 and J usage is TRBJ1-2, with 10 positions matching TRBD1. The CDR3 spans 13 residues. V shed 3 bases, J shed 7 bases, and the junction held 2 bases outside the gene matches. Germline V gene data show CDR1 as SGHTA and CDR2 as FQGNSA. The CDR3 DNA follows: TGTGCCAGCAGCTTTGACAGGGGGCTTGGCTACACCTTC. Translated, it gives CASSFDRGLGYTF.

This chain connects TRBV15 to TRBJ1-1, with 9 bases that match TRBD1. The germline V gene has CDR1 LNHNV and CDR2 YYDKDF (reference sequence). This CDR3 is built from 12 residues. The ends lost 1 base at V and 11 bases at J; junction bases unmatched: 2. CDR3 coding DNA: TGTGCCACCAGCAGAGTGACAGGGGGGGCTTTCTTT. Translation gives CATSRVTGGAFF.

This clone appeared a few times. The CDR3 DNA sequence: TGCGCCAGCACACTTAGCGCAGAAAACACCGGGGAGCTGTTTTTT. Amino acids: CASTLSAENTGELFF. The chain links TRBV5-1 to TRBJ2-2, with a tentative D call TRBD2 (5 bases). Per the germline V gene, CDR1 is SGHRS and CDR2 is YFSETQ. The CDR3 covers 15 residues. With 6 bases removed from V and 2 bases from J, the gap between germline ends came to 14 bases.